This passage covers 22 T cell receptor beta chains from one sample sequenced in a study of cytomegalovirus exposure and HLA in healthy donors (dated by TCRdb to the late 2010s). The library was prepared using the immunoSEQ multiplex PCR assay. For the multiplex PCR, a mixture combining 60 forward primers for TCR Vbeta segments and 13 reverse primers for TCR Jbeta segments was used. The source is immuneACCESS, and TCRdb retained only in-frame sequences with V and J called. Part of the clones is not carried over; for the studies checked, unresolved V genes explain less than half of this, and the remainder is unexplained. This sample gives 150,000 to 200,000 clones in total; just under 80% of them show up just once. About 13% of the sample belongs to the ten largest clones. The sequencing input was PBMCs. The receptor source for this set is a woman in her forties or fifties in good health and CMV-seropositive.

The chain uses TRBV10-3 and TRBJ1-2, with 7 bases that match TRBD1. The CDR3 consists of 14 residues. V lost 11 bases and J lost 4; bases outside the gene matches: 13. Germline assignment: CDR1 ENHRY and CDR2 SYGVKD. In DNA, the CDR3 is TGTGCCGCTACAAGGGACAGTCTACTCTATGGCTACACCTTC. It is translated as CAATRDSLLYGYTF.

V and J are TRBV5-1 and TRBJ1-6, with D possibly TRBD1 on 6 matching bases. This CDR3 contains 16 residues. V gave up 4 bases and J gave up 7 bases, with 18 bases separating them. Germline assignment: CDR1 SGHRS and CDR2 YFSETQ. CDR3 amino acids: CASSPGRGGPNSPLHF. CDR3 sequence (DNA): TGCGCCAGCAGCCCCGGGCGGGGGGGGCCAAATTCACCCCTCCACTTT.

The rearrangement uses TRBV19 and TRBJ2-1, with 10 positions matching TRBD1. Germline V CDR1 and CDR2: LNHDA, SQIVND (reference sequence). The CDR3 sequence is 14 residues long. Trimming removed 9 bases from V and 7 bases from J; junction bases left unmatched: 9. In DNA, the CDR3 is TGTGCCAGGGACGACAGGGGGCGGATAAATGAGCAGTTCTTC. Translation: CARDDRGRINEQFF.

This clone was counted only a few times. CDR3 nucleotide sequence: TGTGCCAGCAGCTTATCCTCTTACACAGATACGCAGTATTTT. Translating gives CASSLSSYTDTQYF. The V gene is TRBV11-1, the J gene TRBJ2-3, with D hard to call. CDR1 and CDR2 (germline): SGHAT, FQDESV (reference sequence). This CDR3 has 14 amino acids. Between the trimmed V and J ends, which lost 2 bases and 2 bases, there was a span of 8 bases.

This sequence joins TRBV5-6 and TRBJ1-1; D ambiguous. Germline V lookup: CDR1 SGHDT, CDR2 YYEEEE. The CDR3 has 15 amino acids. V was cut by 0 bases and J by 0 bases, with 9 bases left in between. The CDR3 protein is CASSLERRLNTEAFF. In nucleotides, the CDR3 is TGTGCCAGCAGCTTGGAAAGGAGGCTGAACACTGAAGCTTTCTTT.

For this clone: Relative to the germline gene, one junction end is altered; a read error may explain this. The chain couples TRBV7-7 to TRBJ2-5, with 7 bases matching TRBD2. The CDR3 sequence is 16 residues long. The V gene's germline CDR1 is SSHAT and CDR2 FNYEAQ (reference sequence). CDR3 sequence (DNA): TGTGCTAGCAGCTTGGCCCCCGGGACTACCAGGGAGACCCAGTACTTC. Protein: CASSLAPGTTRETQYF.

This clone was detected only once. The rearrangement links TRBV5-1 to TRBJ2-2, with 8 bases that match TRBD1. J was trimmed by 5 bases and V by 2 bases; bases with no gene match: 5. Germline assignment: CDR1 SGHRS and CDR2 YFSETQ. The CDR3 covers 15 residues. CDR3 sequence: CASSFGQGGTGELFF. As DNA, the CDR3 is TGCGCCAGCAGCTTTGGACAGGGAGGAACCGGGGAGCTGTTTTTT.

This clone was seen a handful of times. The chain carries TRBV12-5 and TRBJ2-7, with TRBD2 identical over 13 bases. This CDR3 contains 17 residues. CDR1 LGHNT and CDR2 FRNRAP come from the germline V gene. J gave up 7 bases and V 2 bases, and 11 bases lay outside the gene matches. The CDR3 here is CASGLLLAGGNIREQYF. The CDR3 coding sequence is TGTGCTAGTGGTTTGTTACTAGCGGGGGGGAACATACGGGAGCAGTACTTC.

The chain joins TRBV5-1 to TRBJ1-4; perhaps TRBD1 as D (6 bases). Trimming removed 0 bases from V and 7 bases from J, with 10 bases in between. CDR1 and CDR2 from the germline V gene are SGHRS and YFSETQ. The CDR3 loop spans 14 amino acids. Written as DNA, the CDR3 is TGCGCCAGCAGCTTGGCCCCAGGGGTTGAAAAACTGTTTTTT. Protein product: CASSLAPGVEKLFF. Full variable domain (outside the CDR3, taken from reference TRBV5-1 and TRBJ1-4): KAGVTQTPRYLIKTRGQQVTLSCSPISGHRSVSWYQQTPGQGLQFLFEYFSETQRNKGNFPGRFSGRQFSNSRSEMNVSTLELGDSALYLCASSLAPGVEKLFFGSGTQLSVL.

This rearrangement joins TRBV29-1 to TRBJ2-2; 7 bases align to TRBD1. Losses at the gene ends were 6 bases for V and 6 bases for J; bases not matched to a gene: 7. The CDR3 sequence is 13 residues long. Germline CDR1 SQVTM, CDR2 ANQGSEA. This CDR3 is CSVLNRGSGELFF. The CDR3 DNA reads TGCAGCGTCTTAAACAGGGGTTCCGGGGAGCTGTTTTTT.

J is TRBJ2-7 and V is TRBV9, with TRBD1 matching over 8 bases. Germline lookup yields CDR1 SGDLS and CDR2 YYNGEE. V was clipped by 0 bases and J by 2 bases; unmatched bases: 7. This CDR3 has 16 amino acids. CDR3 coding DNA: TGTGCCAGCAGCGTAGGGGGTGGACAGGGACCCTACGAGCAGTACTTC. This translates into CASSVGGGQGPYEQYF.

This rearrangement joins TRBV7-8 to TRBJ1-2; 10 bases are a match to TRBD1. Germline CDR1 reads SGHVS; CDR2 reads FQNEAQ. This CDR3 is 15 amino acids long. Germline trimming cut 5 bases from V and 4 bases from J; bases unmatched to any gene: 7. CDR3 nucleotide sequence: TGTGCCAGCAGCCGGGACAGGGGATCGGCCTATGGCTACACCTTC. Translated: CASSRDRGSAYGYTF.

In this sample, this clone turned up a few times. This sequence joins TRBV4-1 and TRBJ1-6, with 7 bases lining up with TRBD1. The trim removed 1 base at V and 3 bases at J, leaving 0 bases unmatched. From germline, CDR1 is MGHRA and CDR2 YSYEKL. This CDR3 has 15 residues. CDR3 DNA: TGCGCCAGCAGCCAAGGGACAGGCTATAATTCACCCCTCCACTTT. Its protein is CASSQGTGYNSPLHF.

The chain has TRBV19 and TRBJ1-1; 10 nucleotides agree with TRBD1. Germline-derived CDR1 and CDR2 are LNHDA and SQIVND (reference sequence). This CDR3 is built from 17 residues. V was clipped by 4 bases and J by 1 base; unmatched bases: 9. CDR3 coding DNA: TGTGCCAGTAGTACAAGGGACAGGGGCTTAACGAACACTGAAGCTTTCTTT. It specifies CASSTRDRGLTNTEAFF.

V and J are TRBV5-6 and TRBJ2-7; TRBD1 is a possible D gene (6 bases). V shed 3 bases and J shed 2 bases, with 15 bases lying between them. Germline CDR1 and CDR2: SGHDT and YYEEEE. The CDR3 contains 15 residues. The CDR3 region has the DNA TGTGCCAGCAGCTATCTCCAGGGGAGAACCTACGAGCAGTACTTC. Translated: CASSYLQGRTYEQYF.

The chain has TRBV4-1 and TRBJ1-2; tentative D call: TRBD1 (6 bases). The CDR3 sequence is 13 residues long. CDR1 is MGHRA and CDR2 is YSYEKL in the germline V gene. V was trimmed by 0 bases and J by 5 bases, leaving 7 bases between them. In nucleotides, the CDR3 is TGCGCCAGCAGCCAAGAGGACAGTTATGGCTACACCTTC. Its protein is CASSQEDSYGYTF.

The V call is TRBV2, the J call TRBJ2-4; possibly TRBD1 for D (6 bases). Per the germline V gene, CDR1 is SNHLY and CDR2 is FYNNEI. The ends were cut back, 6 bases at V and 0 bases at J, with 12 bases in the middle. The CDR3 spans 15 residues. The CDR3 DNA reads as TGTGCCAGCAGACAGGGTTACTTAGCCAAAAACATTCAGTACTTC. This gives the protein CASRQGYLAKNIQYF.

This clone turned up a few times. This chain joins TRBV5-1 and TRBJ2-6; D possibly corresponds to TRBD1 (6 bases). This CDR3 spans 16 amino acids. With 4 bases removed from V and 0 bases from J, the gap between germline ends came to 11 bases. Germline V gene sequence: CDR1 SGHRS, CDR2 YFSETQ. The CDR3 DNA sequence: TGCGCCAGCAGCCCACAGGGAAGCTCTGGGGCCAACGTCCTGACTTTC. Translated, it gives CASSPQGSSGANVLTF.

The rearrangement links TRBV13 to TRBJ2-2; weak D call: TRBD1 (5 bases). With 3 bases removed from V and 1 base from J, the gap between germline ends came to 18 bases. The CDR3 runs 18 residues. Germline CDR1 PRHDT, CDR2 FYEKMQ (reference sequence). CDR3 coding DNA: TGTGCCAGCAGCTTCCTCCCATTAAGAACAGGGAACACCGGGGAGCTGTTTTTT. Its protein is CASSFLPLRTGNTGELFF.

This clone turned up a few times. J is TRBJ2-7 and V is TRBV7-9; 7 bases align to TRBD1. The CDR3 loop spans 14 amino acids. Germline loops: CDR1 SEHNR, CDR2 FQNEAQ (reference sequence). V lost 0 bases and J lost 4; bases outside the gene matches: 3. The CDR3 sequence: CASSLAQGVYEQYF. In DNA, the CDR3 is TGTGCCAGCAGCTTAGCGCAGGGGGTTTACGAGCAGTACTTC.

In the case of this clone: Other DNA sequences of this sample code for an identical CDR3. The CDR3 DNA is TGTGCCAGCAGCTCCGGGACAGCCCACTATGGCTACACCTTC. Translation: CASSSGTAHYGYTF. The chain recombines TRBV13 with TRBJ1-2; 7 bases align to TRBD1. The CDR3 runs to 14 residues. V gave up 4 bases and J gave up 3 bases; unmatched junction bases: 5. Per the germline V gene, CDR1 is PRHDT and CDR2 is FYEKMQ (reference sequence).

This sequence joins TRBV6-6 and TRBJ1-5; no clear D. V lost 2 bases and J 7 bases, leaving 9 bases between the germline ends. Germline-derived CDR1 and CDR2 are MNHNY and SVGAGI (reference sequence). The CDR3 contains 13 residues. This CDR3 reads CASSYPLRQPQHF. CDR3 coding DNA: TGTGCCAGCAGTTACCCTCTCCGGCAGCCCCAGCATTTT.